This entry describes one T cell receptor (beta chain). A few counts support this clone. Its binding antigen is unknown. The input lacks base qualities; no much larger clone sits a single base away. These data are taken from a study of cytomegalovirus exposure and HLA in healthy donors (dated by TCRdb to 2016 to 2017). Notes on the research overall: In an earlier analysis of approximately 500 of the donors, about 260 Gb of sequence data and 100 million or so unique TCR beta sequences from about 179 million T cells were reported. Roughly 300 gigabases of sequencing data and approximately 85 million unique TCR sequences were included in an early release covering several hundred HLA-typed donors. Of the approximately 370 genotyped donors, over 80% were placed in the genetic ancestry cluster associated with self-reported Caucasian donors. The study aimed to test whether cataloging public T cell receptors could reveal signatures of past pathogen exposure. The T cell repertoires of under 700 subjects were profiled by immunosequencing and related to cytomegalovirus serostatus. A separate validation cohort of roughly 130 different subjects was used in addition to the roughly 700-subject first cohort. To predict cytomegalovirus infection status, the study combined high-throughput TCR immunosequencing, statistical association of individual TCRs with disease status, and machine learning. A later analysis re-analyzed previously published TCR beta repertoires from 650 to 800 donors and added high-resolution HLA genotyping to study TCR occurrence patterns. Rather than drawing on any new phenotypic data, the later analysis identified candidate immune exposures from TCR beta sequences and the way those sequences occurred across donors. In an earlier analysis of 500 to 650 of the donors, high-throughput TCR beta sequencing was used to judge whether each TCR beta V gene segment behaved as functional or pseudogenic. Donor age, sex, ethnicity and CMV serostatus were collected together with the repertoire data. In a later genetic analysis, genome-wide SNP genotypes for about three fifths of the roughly 670 donors were used, and that subset was treated as a discovery cohort. All discovery cohort repertoires had been generated using a single sequencing platform. Class I and class II HLA loci were covered by the typing at four-digit resolution. Typing coverage differed by locus: A, B, C, DRB1 and DQB1 were typed in roughly 620-630 donors, DQA1 in 500 to 550, DPA1 in nearly 610, and DPB1 in just under 480. About 5 DR-DQ haplotypes were handled as single units for association and clustering, since linkage in the cohort was strong. On average, roughly 240,000 unique TCR beta nucleotide sequences were sequenced per donor among roughly 430 genotyped donors of the cohort, with approximately 18% of those sequences being non-productive.

The cohort was made up of 500 to 800 healthy bone marrow donors. At the time of sampling, every cohort member was nominally healthy, though immune exposures that went unrecorded were likely present. The donor was CMV seronegative and was included in the group of hundreds of seronegative cohort members. A peripheral blood sample was provided by each donor, and peripheral blood mononuclear cells were used for TCR beta sequencing. The Qiagen DNeasy Blood Extraction Kit was used to extract genomic DNA from the blood cell samples. The library was obtained by the immunoSEQ multiplex PCR assay. The multiplex PCR relied on a mix of 60 forward primers for TCR Vbeta segments and 13 reverse primers for TCR Jbeta segments. The CDR3 region of rearranged TCR beta genes was amplified from genomic DNA with a multiplex PCR assay. The Illumina HiSeq System was used to sequence the amplified TCR beta libraries as 87-base-pair reads. The authors' analysis ran thus. A later analysis counted tens of millions of unique TCR beta chains across the 550 to 700 repertoires, and about 10 million of these chains were shared by at least two donors. To remove PCR and sequencing errors, raw reads were error-corrected and collapsed into unique sequences using a nearest-neighbor algorithm that merged closely related sequences. CDR3 sequences were aligned to IMGT reference sequences to assign V, D and J gene segments. Each retained sequence needed at least a six-nucleotide match to both a V gene segment and a J gene segment. A rearrangement was called productive if the CDR3 had no stop codons and remained in frame with V and J, and every other rearrangement was called non-productive. Following IMGT convention, CDR3 was defined as the stretch from the second conserved V-encoded cysteine to the conserved J-encoded phenylalanine. The earlier analysis of about 620 of the donors excluded sequences that lacked an unambiguous match to a single V gene segment. In an earlier analysis of about 590 of the donors, a V segment was called functional when productive rearrangements were above 56.7%, and segregating when the standard deviation between donors exceeded 5%. A statistical classification framework was developed to diagnose cytomegalovirus status using the catalog of TCR beta chain sequences. A later analysis assigned V and J genes by comparing TCR nucleotide sequences with IMGT/GENE-DB human TR gene sequences. A later analysis assigned CDR3 sequences and most-parsimonious VDJ recombination scenarios with the TCRdist pipeline. A later analysis defined each TCR beta chain by its CDR3 amino acid sequence plus V-gene family, and excluded reads lacking a unique V-gene family. As a way to deal with suspected cross-contamination and a sequencing artifact, a later analysis dropped more than 500 nucleotide sequences that were highly shared and had low generation probability. A later analysis calculated a clonal expansion index for each public chain from normalized within-repertoire ranks of inferred template counts. A later analysis computed generation probabilities with a VDJ recombination model fitted to out-of-frame rearrangements, and checked the results against IGoR. Hypergeometric tests were used in a later analysis to score TCR-TCR, TCR-HLA and TCR-CMV co-occurrence, with a repertoire-size bias correction applied to the TCR pairs. To estimate false discovery rates, a later analysis permuted the HLA or CMV assignments 20 times. A later analysis grouped co-occurring TCRs with DBSCAN, adding TCRdist sequence similarity when clustering within HLA-allele-positive subsets. Repertoires with fewer than 30,000 or more than 120,000 public chains were left out of co-occurrence clustering, as were several repertoires with anomalous nucleotide sharing. As stored in TCRdb, this immuneACCESS dataset retains in-frame rearrangements with V and J assigned. A fraction of the clones does not appear; measured against another copy, unresolved V genes explain less than half of the discrepancy, and the remainder lacks a known reason. For V, J and clone size, that table is used; D and trimming come from the DNA. Across this sample there are approximately 130,000 clones, with 81% seen only once. Of the sample, around 1.8% is held by the ten largest clones.

General findings and caveats noted by the study authors: Because counts were too low, approximately 18 rarely observed V segments, including chromosome 9 orphons, were excluded from the earlier analysis of 587 of the donors. Presence/absence analyses assumed roughly uniform sequencing depth across donors, an assumption that may not hold. Several of the top co-occurrence clusters appeared to be linked to parvovirus B19, influenza, CMV and Epstein-Barr virus, according to a later analysis. According to a later genetic analysis, donors in an Asian-associated ancestry cluster had fewer N-insertions in productive TCRs than the approximately 650-donor mean. Three of the identified cytomegalovirus-associated TCR beta chains were confirmed in vitro to be specific for cytomegalovirus antigens. In an earlier analysis of 500 to 650 of the donors, most TCR beta V segments appeared in productive rearrangements about 87% or about 30% of the time, broadly matching IMGT annotations. The classifier was reported to diagnose cytomegalovirus status with high specificity and sensitivity in both the original cohort and the validation cohort. A further reported finding was that TCR beta sequences accurately predicted the HLA-A and HLA-B alleles for most subjects in the first cohort. A later analysis found that most CMV-associated TCR beta chains appeared HLA-restricted, with HLA associations seemingly driven largely by CMV exposure. The authors suggested that the approach could potentially be extended to other disease states and immunological phenotypes. Specific HLA alleles were associated with roughly 17,000 TCR beta sequences at a false discovery rate of 0.05 in a later analysis. A cluster of highly shared sequence variants was judged likely to represent a technical artifact of the sequencing pipeline. A later analysis found that TCR association rates varied across HLA loci, with DRB1 alleles showing the most associated TCRs and HLA-C alleles the fewest. In a later analysis, HLA-associated TCR beta chains were found to be more clonally expanded and to have lower generation probabilities than equally common non-associated chains. Correlated functional status among segregating V segments might be attributable to linkage disequilibrium, but an unknown experimental factor could not be ruled out. Most TCR sequences were seen in very few donors, while some public TCRs were found in many individuals. The study listed 164 TCR beta chains as associated with cytomegalovirus. HLA typing was unavailable for some donors at each locus, so association tests used only the typed subset. When HLA alleles, especially DR and DQ, strongly co-occurred, attributing TCR associations to individual alleles was difficult. An association between a missense DCLRE1C variant and V-gene and J-gene trimming of TCR beta chains was found in a later genetic analysis and replicated in an independent cohort. For the cohort, immune exposure information was limited to CMV serostatus. In this cohort, only TCR beta chains were sequenced, and detectable features were limited by the absence of alpha or paired-chain data.

This receptor was obtained from a man younger than 30 in good health and CMV-seronegative. The source material was PBMCs.

The nucleotides read TGTGCCAGCAGCAATAGTGGGAACACTGAAGCTTTCTTT. This yields the protein CASSNSGNTEAFF. The V gene is TRBV11-2 and the J gene is TRBJ1-1; the D gene cannot be named for sure. The CDR3, cysteine through phenylalanine, is 13 amino acids long. The read is trimmed to its CDR3 DNA, 39 bases read in frame from base 1. The germline V gene gives CDR1 as SGHAT and CDR2 as FQNNGV. V is pared back by 5 bases and J by 1 base, with 8 bases lying between the germline termini. This CDR3, with the reference TRBV11-2 and TRBJ1-1 proteins standing in past its ends, gives the full variable domain EAGVAQSPRYKIIEKRQSVAFWCNPISGHATLYWYQQILGQGPKLLIQFQNNGVVDDSQLPKDRFSAERLKGVDSTLKIQPAKLEDSAVYLCASSNSGNTEAFFGQGTRLTVV.